This TCR beta chain was sequenced during a study of regulatory T cells in long-lasting Graves disease. Study-wide results and limits: It was in persistent disease that TRBV28, TRBJ1-2 and TRBJ2-5 were favored. Possibly, accuracy suffered from the small sample size.

This clonotype appeared many times. The antigen is not known. Construction of TCR beta libraries relied on iRepertoire HTBI primers and on Arm-PCR targeting CDR3 regions. MiXCR, run by TCRdb on the multiplex PCR reads, gives a single entry per CDR3 protein. This table holds hundreds of thousands of distinct CDR3 sequences, around 21% found once. Specified time point: persistent/refractory GD, antithyroid drugs over 5 years with positive TRAb. PBMC-extracted RNA yielded the TCR library. Roughly 9.2-milliliter peripheral blood samples went into EDTA tubes. The CDR3 is 15 residues long. The germline CDR1 and CDR2 sequences are MNHEY and SVGAGI. Trimming removed 0 bases from V and 0 bases from J, with 8 bases in between.

The source is a female donor with Graves disease. The source was peripheral blood mononuclear cells (PBMCs), collected when the disease was refractory, from a patient treated with antithyroid drugs. This chain links TRBV6-5 with TRBJ1-1; D not certain. For the CDR3, the DNA is TGTGCCAGCAGTTACTCGCTGGGAATGAACACTGAAGCTTTCTTT. Its protein product is CASSYSLGMNTEAFF.